Listed below are T cell receptor beta chains from one sample, sequenced in a study of cytotoxic CD8 clonotypes in ibrutinib-treated CLL. TCRdb keeps only in-frame clones here, not all; method: immunoSEQ multiplex PCR. The sample has about 200,000 clones; around 72% are singletons. The sequencing here drew on PBMCs, taken after 24 months of ibrutinib treatment. Every receptor here comes from a human donor with chronic lymphocytic leukemia. The conserved cysteine and the conserved F or W are not part of the CDR3 here. D genes are given only for firm matches.

>11|TRBD1|TRBJ1-4|TRBV6-5
ASRRDSNEKLF
>11|TRBD2|TRBJ2-7|TRBV6-5
ASRRGTTGEQY
>12|NA|TRBJ2-1|TRBV11-1
ASSLSPRTGEQF
>11|NA|TRBJ2-2|TRBV19
ASSIRPAGELF
>11|NA|TRBJ2-1|TRBV27
ASSLVDYNEQF
>13|NA|TRBJ1-3|TRBV4-2
ASSPTGSSGNTIY
>13|NA|TRBJ1-1|TRBV7-8
ASSGLLQANTEAF
>12|NA|TRBJ2-3|TRBV7-3
ASSLGQITDTQY
>11|NA|TRBJ1-1|TRBV29-1
SVGYLGNTEAF
>11|NA|TRBJ2-1|TRBV7-6
ASSPKTENEQF
>11|NA|TRBJ1-4|TRBV30
AWRTNRHEKLF
>13|NA|TRBJ2-7|TRBV5-4
ASSSASGEIREQY
>11|TRBD1|TRBJ2-7|TRBV6-1
ASSRRQGDEQY
>12|TRBD1|TRBJ2-5|TRBV27
ASSRTGDQETQY
>13|NA|TRBJ1-1|TRBV7-8
ASSLVGTMNTEAF
>14|TRBD2|TRBJ2-5|TRBV23-1
ASSPTSGRRGETQY
>11|TRBD1|TRBJ1-1|TRBV7-2
ASSMTGRTEAF
>12|NA|TRBJ2-7|TRBV11-2
ASSSRGLSYEQY
>11|TRBD1|TRBJ2-7|TRBV19
ASSPRQGYEQY
>9|NA|TRBJ1-1|TRBV7-9
ASSLMTEAF
>14|TRBD2|TRBJ2-7|TRBV9
ASSPQSSGIGYEQY
>14|NA|TRBJ2-7|TRBV4-3
ASSQDWGTYSYEQY
>12|NA|TRBJ2-1|TRBV5-1
ASRRDSSYNEQF
>14|TRBD2|TRBJ2-1|TRBV19
ASSIPPASGSREQF
>12|NA|TRBJ2-5|TRBV7-2
ASSLSTRQETQY
>13|NA|TRBJ1-1|TRBV21-1
ASSSYRGPNTEAF
>12|TRBD2|TRBJ2-7|TRBV28
ASSVAGKDDEQY
>13|NA|TRBJ2-7|TRBV6-4
ASSALKWECYEQY
>13|TRBD2|TRBJ2-1|TRBV7-2
ASRSTSGRSGEQF
>13|TRBD2|TRBJ2-1|TRBV19
ASRTSAVSYNEQF
>11|NA|TRBJ1-1|TRBV5-4
ASSRGIGTEAF
>12|NA|TRBJ1-2|TRBV6-6
ASSYRGANYGYT
>13|TRBD1|TRBJ2-7|TRBV6-5
ASSRDRVGSYEQY
>14|TRBD2|TRBJ2-3|TRBV5-1
ASSLSLAGITDTQY
>14|NA|TRBJ2-1|TRBV4-1
ASSPTIESSYNEQF
>12|NA|TRBJ1-2|TRBV7-2
ASSPKAGAGGYT
>11|NA|TRBJ2-7|TRBV6-1
ASSASPSREQY
>16|TRBD2|TRBJ2-3|TRBV7-2
ASSSIKRLAGVRDTQY
>14|NA|TRBJ1-5|TRBV5-8
ASSLVRGSGNQPQH
>14|TRBD1|TRBJ1-1|TRBV11-2
ASSLALGQGNTEAF
>11|TRBD1|TRBJ2-5|TRBV6-5
ASKPGQNFAQY
>12|TRBD1|TRBJ1-2|TRBV28
ASSWRQGAAGYT
>11|NA|TRBJ2-3|TRBV30
AWNYGPPDTQY
>13|NA|TRBJ1-2|TRBV7-2
ASRLAREEGYGYT
>14|NA|TRBJ1-3|TRBV7-9
ASSLDGPEGGNTIY
>17|NA|TRBJ2-1|TRBV4-1
ASSQGAVAGRSTYNEQF
>10|NA|TRBJ1-4|TRBV19
ASSGIGEKLF
>14|NA|TRBJ2-1|TRBV7-9
ASSLAGYLSYNEQF
>14|NA|TRBJ2-1|TRBV15
ATSRERLTTHNEQF
>12|TRBD2|TRBJ2-7|TRBV5-6
ASSLTGGAYEQY
>15|TRBD2|TRBJ2-3|TRBV9
ASSALHSGSLTDTQY
>15|TRBD1|TRBJ1-5|TRBV4-3
ASSQEPWTGAGQPQH
>11|NA|TRBJ1-2|TRBV6-5
ASSYNHREGYT
>14|TRBD2|TRBJ2-4|TRBV10-3
AISAGLASGKNIQY
>13|NA|TRBJ2-7|TRBV2
ASTTSPLYVHEQY